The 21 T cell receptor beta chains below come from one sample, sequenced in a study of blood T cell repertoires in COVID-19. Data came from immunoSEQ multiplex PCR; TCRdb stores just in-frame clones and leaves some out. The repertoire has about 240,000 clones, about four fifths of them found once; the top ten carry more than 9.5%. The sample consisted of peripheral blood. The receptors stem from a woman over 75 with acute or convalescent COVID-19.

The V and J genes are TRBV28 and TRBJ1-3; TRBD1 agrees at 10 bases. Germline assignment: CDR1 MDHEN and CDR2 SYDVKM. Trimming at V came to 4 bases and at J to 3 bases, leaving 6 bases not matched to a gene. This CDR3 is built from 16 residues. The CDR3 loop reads CASSSAGTGVGNTIYF. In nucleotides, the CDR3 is TGTGCCAGCAGTTCCGCCGGGACAGGGGTTGGAAACACCATATATTTT.

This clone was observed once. CDR3 sequence: CASSESGRNEQYF. The CDR3 nucleotides read TGTGCCAGTAGTGAGTCAGGGAGGAACGAGCAGTACTTC. The chain combines TRBV19 with TRBJ2-7; D is perhaps TRBD2 (6 bases). Germline V CDR1 and CDR2: LNHDA, SQIVND (reference sequence). There are 13 residues in the CDR3. Trimming removed 5 bases at V and 5 bases at J, with 13 bases between.

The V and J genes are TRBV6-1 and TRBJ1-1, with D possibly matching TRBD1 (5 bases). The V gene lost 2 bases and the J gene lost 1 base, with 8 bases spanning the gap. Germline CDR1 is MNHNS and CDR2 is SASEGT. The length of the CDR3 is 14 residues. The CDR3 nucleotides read TGTGCCAGCAGTGAATCGACAGCGAACACTGAAGCTTTCTTT. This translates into CASSESTANTEAFF.

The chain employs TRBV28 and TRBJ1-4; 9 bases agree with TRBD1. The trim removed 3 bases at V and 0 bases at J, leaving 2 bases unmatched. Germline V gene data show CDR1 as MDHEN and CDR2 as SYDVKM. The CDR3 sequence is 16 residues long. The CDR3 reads CASSFRQGATNEKLFF. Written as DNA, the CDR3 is TGTGCCAGCAGTTTCAGACAGGGGGCAACTAATGAAAAACTGTTTTTT.

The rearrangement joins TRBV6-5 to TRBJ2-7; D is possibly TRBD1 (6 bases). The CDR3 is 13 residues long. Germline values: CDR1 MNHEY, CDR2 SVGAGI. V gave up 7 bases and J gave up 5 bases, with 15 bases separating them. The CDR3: CASTRTGFHEQYF. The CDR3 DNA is TGTGCCAGCACCCGAACAGGGTTTCACGAGCAGTACTTC.

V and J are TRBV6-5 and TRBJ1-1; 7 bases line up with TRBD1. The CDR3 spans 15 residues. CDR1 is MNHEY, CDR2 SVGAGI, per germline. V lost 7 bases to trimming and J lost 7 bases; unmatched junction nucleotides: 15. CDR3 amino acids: CASTFATGAGFEAFF. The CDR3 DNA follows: TGTGCCAGCACATTCGCCACAGGGGCAGGGTTTGAAGCTTTCTTT.

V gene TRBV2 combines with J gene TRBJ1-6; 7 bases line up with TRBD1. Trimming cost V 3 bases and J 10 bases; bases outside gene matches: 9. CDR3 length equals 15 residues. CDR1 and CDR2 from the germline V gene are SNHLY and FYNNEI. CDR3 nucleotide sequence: TGTGCCAGCAGTGAGATGAGGGGGCAGGACTCACCCCTCCACTTT. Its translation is CASSEMRGQDSPLHF.

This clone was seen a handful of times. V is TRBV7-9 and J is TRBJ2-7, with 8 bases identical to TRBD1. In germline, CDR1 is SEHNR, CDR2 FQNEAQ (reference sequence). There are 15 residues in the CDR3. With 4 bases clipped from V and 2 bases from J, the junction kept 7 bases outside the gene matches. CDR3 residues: CASSSTGTGPYEQYF. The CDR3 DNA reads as TGTGCCAGCAGCTCTACCGGGACAGGACCCTACGAGCAGTACTTC.

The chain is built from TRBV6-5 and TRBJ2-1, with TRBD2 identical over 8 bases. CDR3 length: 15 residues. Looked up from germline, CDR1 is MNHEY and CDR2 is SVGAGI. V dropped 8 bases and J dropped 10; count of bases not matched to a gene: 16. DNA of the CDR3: TGTGCCAGCCGCACGGGAGGGGTGCGGGTGGGCGAGCAGTTCTTC. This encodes CASRTGGVRVGEQFF.

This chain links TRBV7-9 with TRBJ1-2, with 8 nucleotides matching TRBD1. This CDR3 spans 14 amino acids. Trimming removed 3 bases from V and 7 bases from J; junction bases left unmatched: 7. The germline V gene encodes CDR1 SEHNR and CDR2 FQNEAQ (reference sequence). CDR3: CASSFVQGAAGYTF. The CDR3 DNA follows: TGTGCCAGCAGCTTCGTCCAGGGGGCCGCTGGCTACACCTTC.

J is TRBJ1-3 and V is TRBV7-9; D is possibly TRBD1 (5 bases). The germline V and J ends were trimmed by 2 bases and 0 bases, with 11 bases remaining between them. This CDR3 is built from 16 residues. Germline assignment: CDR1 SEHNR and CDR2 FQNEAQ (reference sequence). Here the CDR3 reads CASSLPQALSGNTIYF. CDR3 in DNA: TGTGCCAGCAGCTTACCACAGGCCCTCTCTGGAAACACCATATATTTT.

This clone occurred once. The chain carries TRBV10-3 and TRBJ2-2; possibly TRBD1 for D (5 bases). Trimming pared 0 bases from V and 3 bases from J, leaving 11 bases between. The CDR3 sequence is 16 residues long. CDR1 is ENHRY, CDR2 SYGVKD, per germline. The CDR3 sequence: CAISESKGRYTGELFF. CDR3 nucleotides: TGTGCCATCAGTGAGTCGAAGGGGCGTTACACCGGGGAGCTGTTTTTT.

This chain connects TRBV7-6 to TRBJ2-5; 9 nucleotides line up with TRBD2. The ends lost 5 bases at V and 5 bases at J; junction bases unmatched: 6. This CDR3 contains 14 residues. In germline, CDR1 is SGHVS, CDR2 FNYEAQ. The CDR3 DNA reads TGTGCCAGCAGCGCCCAGAGCGGGGGGGAGACCCAGTACTTC. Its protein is CASSAQSGGETQYF.

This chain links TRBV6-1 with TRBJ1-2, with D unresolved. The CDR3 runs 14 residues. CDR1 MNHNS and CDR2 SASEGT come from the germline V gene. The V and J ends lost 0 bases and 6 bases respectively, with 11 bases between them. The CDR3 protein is CASSEAETVNGYTF. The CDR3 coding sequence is TGTGCCAGCAGTGAAGCGGAAACAGTGAATGGCTACACCTTC.

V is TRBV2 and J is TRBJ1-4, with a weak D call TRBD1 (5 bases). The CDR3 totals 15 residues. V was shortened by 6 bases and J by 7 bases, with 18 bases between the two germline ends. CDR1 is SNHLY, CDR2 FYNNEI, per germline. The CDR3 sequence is CASSRGTEKGEKLFF. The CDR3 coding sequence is TGTGCCAGCAGCCGGGGGACGGAAAAGGGTGAAAAACTGTTTTTT. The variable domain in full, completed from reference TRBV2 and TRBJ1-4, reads EPEVTQTPSHQVTQMGQEVILRCVPISNHLYFYWYRQILGQKVEFLVSFYNNEISEKSEIFDDQFSVERPDGSNFTLKIRSTKLEDSAMYFCASSRGTEKGEKLFFGSGTQLSVL.

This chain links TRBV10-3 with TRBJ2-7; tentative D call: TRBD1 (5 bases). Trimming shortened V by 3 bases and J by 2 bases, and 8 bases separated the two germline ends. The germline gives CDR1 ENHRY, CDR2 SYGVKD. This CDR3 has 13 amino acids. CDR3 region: CAISELGAYEQYF. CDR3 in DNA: TGTGCCATCAGTGAATTAGGGGCCTACGAGCAGTACTTC.

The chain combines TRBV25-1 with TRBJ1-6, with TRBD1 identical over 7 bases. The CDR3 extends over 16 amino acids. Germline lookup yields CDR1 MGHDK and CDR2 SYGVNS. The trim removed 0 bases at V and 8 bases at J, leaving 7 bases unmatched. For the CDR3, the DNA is TGTGCCAGCAGTGAATATTTTTTAGACAGGGATTCACCCCTCCACTTT. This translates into CASSEYFLDRDSPLHF.

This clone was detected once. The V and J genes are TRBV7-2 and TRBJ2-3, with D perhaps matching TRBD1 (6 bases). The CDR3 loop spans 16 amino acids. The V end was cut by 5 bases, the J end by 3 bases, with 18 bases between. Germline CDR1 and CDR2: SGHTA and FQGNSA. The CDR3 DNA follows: TGTGCCAGCAGCCCTATGGGGCTGGGGGCTACAGATACGCAGTATTTT. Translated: CASSPMGLGATDTQYF.

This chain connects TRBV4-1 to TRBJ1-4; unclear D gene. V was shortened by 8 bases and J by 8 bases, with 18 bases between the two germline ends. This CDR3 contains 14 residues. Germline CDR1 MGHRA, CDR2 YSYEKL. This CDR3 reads CASGPGGWQEKLFF. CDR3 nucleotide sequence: TGCGCCAGCGGCCCGGGAGGGTGGCAGGAAAAACTGTTTTTT.

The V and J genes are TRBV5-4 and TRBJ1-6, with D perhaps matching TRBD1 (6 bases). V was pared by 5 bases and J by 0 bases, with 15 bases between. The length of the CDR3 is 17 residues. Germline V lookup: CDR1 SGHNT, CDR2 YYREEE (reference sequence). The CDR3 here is CASSSPGESSYNSPLHF. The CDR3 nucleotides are TGTGCCAGCAGTTCGCCAGGGGAGAGCTCCTATAATTCACCCCTCCACTTT.

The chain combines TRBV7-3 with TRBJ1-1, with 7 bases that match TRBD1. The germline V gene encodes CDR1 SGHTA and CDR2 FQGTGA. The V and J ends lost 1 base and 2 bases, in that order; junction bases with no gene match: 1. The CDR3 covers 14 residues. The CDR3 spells CASSLRDSNTEAFF. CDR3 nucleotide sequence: TGTGCCAGCAGCTTAAGGGACAGTAACACTGAAGCTTTCTTT. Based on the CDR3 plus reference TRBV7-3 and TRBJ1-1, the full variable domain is GAGVSQTPSNKVTEKGKYVELRCDPISGHTALYWYRQSLGQGPEFLIYFQGTGAADDSGLPNDRFFAVRPEGSVSTLKIQRTERGDSAVYLCASSLRDSNTEAFFGQGTRLTVV.